What follows are 8 T cell receptor beta chains derived from one specimen sequenced in a study of regulatory T cells in long-lasting Graves disease. CDR3-region Arm-PCR and iRepertoire HTBI primers produced the TCR beta libraries. TCRdb processed the multiplex PCR reads anew with MiXCR; each CDR3 protein has one entry. Of roughly 530,000 distinct CDR3 sequences in the sample, more than 15% are singletons; the top ten hold 20% to 25%. The time point here: newly diagnosed GD, antithyroid drugs for less than 3 months. RNA isolated from PBMCs was used to make the TCR library. This sample was shared with a second study, whose subject was T cells in Graves' hyperthyroidism and ophthalmopathy.

Sequenced here: peripheral blood mononuclear cells (PBMCs), sampled at new diagnosis, from a patient treated with antithyroid drugs. These receptors all stem from a woman aged 35-65 years with Graves disease.

Concerning this clonotype itself: This could be a read error, since a much larger clone is one nucleotide away. V gene TRBV5-8 combines with J gene TRBJ1-1, with TRBD1 as a possible D gene (5 bases). CDR1 is SGHTS and CDR2 is YDEGEE in the germline V gene. The CDR3 has 14 residues. CDR3 DNA sequence: TGTACCAGCAGCTTCTCCAGGGTGAACACTGAAGCTTTCTTT. It yields the protein CTSSFSRVNTEAFF.

With respect to this clonotype: This may be a read error: a much more frequent sequence differs by one nucleotide. J is TRBJ2-7 and V is TRBV2; D is possibly TRBD2 (6 bases). The CDR3 runs to 12 residues. Per germline, CDR1 SNHLY and CDR2 FYNNEI. The V and J ends lost 10 bases and 6 bases respectively, with 16 bases between them. CDR3 sequence reads: CANTTGVGEQYF. Here the CDR3 DNA reads TGTGCCAACACGACGGGGGTAGGCGAGCAGTACTTC.

This clonotype was found many times. The gene calls are TRBV6-1 and TRBJ1-5; 7 nucleotides agree with TRBD1. The V and J ends lost 5 bases and 6 bases, in that order; junction bases with no gene match: 7. This CDR3 has 14 amino acids. Germline CDR1 and CDR2: MNHNS and SASEGT. Here the CDR3 reads CASSTQQGTQPQHF. In DNA, the CDR3 is TGTGCCAGCAGTACCCAACAGGGGACTCAGCCCCAGCATTTT.

This clonotype has at least ten counts. An end of the junction differs from the germline gene, which may be a read error. V is TRBV2 and J is TRBJ2-3, with D possibly being TRBD2 (5 bases). Germline CDR1 SNHLY, CDR2 FYNNEI. This CDR3 spans 15 amino acids. This chain's CDR3 is CASSEGAASTDTQYF. For the CDR3, the DNA is TGTGCCAGCAGCGAAGGAGCGGCTAGCACAGATACGCAGTATTTT.

This clonotype was observed at least ten times. The chain employs TRBV10-1 and TRBJ1-2; possibly TRBD1 for D (5 bases). Looked up from germline, CDR1 is WNHNN and CDR2 is SYGVQD (reference sequence). Between the trimmed V and J ends, which lost 3 bases and 6 bases, there was a span of 17 bases. This CDR3 is 15 amino acids long. This CDR3 reads CASSEDGTERDGYTF. The DNA for the CDR3 is TGCGCCAGCAGTGAAGATGGGACCGAGAGGGATGGCTACACCTTC.

The table lists this clonotype with a few counts. V gene TRBV11-2 combines with J gene TRBJ1-4, with D possibly being TRBD1 (6 bases). V was pared by 5 bases and J by 1 base, with 23 bases between. This CDR3 has 19 amino acids. Germline values: CDR1 SGHAT, CDR2 FQNNGV. The CDR3 loop reads CASSQPSTGFRLTNEKLFF. The DNA for the CDR3 is TGTGCCAGCAGCCAACCGAGCACAGGGTTTCGTTTAACTAATGAAAAACTGTTTTTT. The full variable domain, in which reference TRBV11-2 and TRBJ1-4 provide the parts outside the CDR3, is EAGVAQSPRYKIIEKRQSVAFWCNPISGHATLYWYQQILGQGPKLLIQFQNNGVVDDSQLPKDRFSAERLKGVDSTLKIQPAKLEDSAVYLCASSQPSTGFRLTNEKLFFGSGTQLSVL.

This clonotype was seen ten or more times. The rearrangement links TRBV20-1 to TRBJ2-3; 7 nucleotides match TRBD2. CDR1 and CDR2 (germline): DFQATT, SNEGSKA (reference sequence). The CDR3 is made up of 15 amino acids. J was trimmed by 1 base and V by 2 bases; bases with no gene match: 6. The CDR3 loop reads CSARPASGGTDTQYF. As DNA, the CDR3 is TGCAGTGCTAGACCCGCCAGCGGGGGCACAGATACGCAGTATTTT.

Many counts were recorded for this clonotype. As DNA, the CDR3 is TGTGCCAGCAGTTACTGGGGACAGGGGCTCGAGCAGTACTTC. Translation: CASSYWGQGLEQYF. The rearrangement links TRBV6-2 or TRBV6-3 to TRBJ2-7; TRBD1 agrees at 10 bases. The CDR3 runs to 14 residues. Germline CDR1 is MNHEY and CDR2 is SVGEGT. V was pared by 1 base and J by 6 bases, with 3 bases of the junction left unmatched.